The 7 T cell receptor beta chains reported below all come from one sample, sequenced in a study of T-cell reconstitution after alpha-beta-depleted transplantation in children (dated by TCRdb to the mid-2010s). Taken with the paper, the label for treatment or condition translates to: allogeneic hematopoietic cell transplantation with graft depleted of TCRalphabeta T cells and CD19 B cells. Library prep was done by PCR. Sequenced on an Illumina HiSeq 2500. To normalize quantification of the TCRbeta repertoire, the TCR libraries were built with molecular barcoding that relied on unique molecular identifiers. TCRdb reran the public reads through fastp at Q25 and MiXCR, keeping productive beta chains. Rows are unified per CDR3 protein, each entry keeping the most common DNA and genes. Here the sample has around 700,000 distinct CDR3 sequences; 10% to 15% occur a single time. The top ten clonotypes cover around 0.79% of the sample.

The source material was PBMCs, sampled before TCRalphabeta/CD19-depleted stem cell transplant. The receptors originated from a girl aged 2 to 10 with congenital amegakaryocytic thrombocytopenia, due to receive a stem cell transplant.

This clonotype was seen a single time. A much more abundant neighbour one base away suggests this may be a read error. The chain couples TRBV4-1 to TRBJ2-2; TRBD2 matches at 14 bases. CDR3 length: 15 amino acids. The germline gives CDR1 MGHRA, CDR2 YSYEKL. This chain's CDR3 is CASSQGLAGVGELLF. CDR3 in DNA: TGCGCCAGCAGCCAGGGACTAGCGGGAGTTGGGGAGCTGCTTTTT.

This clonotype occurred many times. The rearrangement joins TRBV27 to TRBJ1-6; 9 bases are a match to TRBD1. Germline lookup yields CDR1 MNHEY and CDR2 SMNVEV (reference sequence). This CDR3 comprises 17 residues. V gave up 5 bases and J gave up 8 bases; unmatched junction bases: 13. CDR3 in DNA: TGTGCCAGCAGTCCCACTCGGACAGGGGTAATGGATTCACCCCTCCACTTT. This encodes CASSPTRTGVMDSPLHF.

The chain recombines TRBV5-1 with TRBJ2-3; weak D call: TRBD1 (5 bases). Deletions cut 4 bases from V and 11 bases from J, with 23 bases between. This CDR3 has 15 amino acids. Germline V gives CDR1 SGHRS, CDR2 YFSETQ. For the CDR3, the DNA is TGCGCCAGCAGCCAGGGCGTGACCGCGGCTCAGGGGCAGTATTTT. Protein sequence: CASSQGVTAAQGQYF.

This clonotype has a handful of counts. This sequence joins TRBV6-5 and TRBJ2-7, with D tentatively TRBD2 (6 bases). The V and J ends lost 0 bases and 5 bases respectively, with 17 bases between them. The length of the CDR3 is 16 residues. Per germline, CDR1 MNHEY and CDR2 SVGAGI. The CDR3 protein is CASSYSNERAFDEQYF. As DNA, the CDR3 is TGTGCCAGCAGTTACTCGAACGAGCGGGCGTTCGACGAGCAGTACTTC.

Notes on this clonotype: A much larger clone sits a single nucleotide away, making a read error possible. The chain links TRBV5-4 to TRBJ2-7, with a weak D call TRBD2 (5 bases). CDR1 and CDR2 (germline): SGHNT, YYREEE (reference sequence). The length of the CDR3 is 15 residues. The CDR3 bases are TGTGGCAGCAGCTTGGGCTCCTCTAGCCTCGACGAGCAGTACTTC. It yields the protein CGSSLGSSSLDEQYF.

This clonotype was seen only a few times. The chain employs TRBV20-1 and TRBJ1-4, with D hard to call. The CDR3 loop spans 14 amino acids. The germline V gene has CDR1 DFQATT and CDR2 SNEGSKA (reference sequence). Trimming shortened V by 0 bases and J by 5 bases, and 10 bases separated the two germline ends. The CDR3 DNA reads TGCAGTGCTAGAGATCCCGGACCAAATGAAAAACTGTTTTTT. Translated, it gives CSARDPGPNEKLFF.

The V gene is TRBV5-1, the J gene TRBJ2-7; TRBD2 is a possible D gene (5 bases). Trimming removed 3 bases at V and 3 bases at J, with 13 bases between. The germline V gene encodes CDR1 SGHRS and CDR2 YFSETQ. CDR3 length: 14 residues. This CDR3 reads CASSWVDSYYEQYF. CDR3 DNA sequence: TGCGCCAGCAGCTGGGTGGACTCCTACTACGAGCAGTACTTC.